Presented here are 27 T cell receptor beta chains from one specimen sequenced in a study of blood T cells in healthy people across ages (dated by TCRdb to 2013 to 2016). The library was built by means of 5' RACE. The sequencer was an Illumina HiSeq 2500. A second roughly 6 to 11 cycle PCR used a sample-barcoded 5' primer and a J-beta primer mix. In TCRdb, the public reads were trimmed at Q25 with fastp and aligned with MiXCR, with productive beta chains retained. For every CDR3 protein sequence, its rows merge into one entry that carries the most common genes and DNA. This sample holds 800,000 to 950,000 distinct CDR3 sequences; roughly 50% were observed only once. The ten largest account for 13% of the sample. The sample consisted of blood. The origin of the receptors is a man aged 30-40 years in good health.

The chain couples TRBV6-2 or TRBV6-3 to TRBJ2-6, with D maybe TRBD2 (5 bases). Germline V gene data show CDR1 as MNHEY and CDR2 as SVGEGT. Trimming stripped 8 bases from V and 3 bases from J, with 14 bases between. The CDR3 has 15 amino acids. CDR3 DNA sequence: TGTGCCAGCGAAACTCGGGGTGGTGGGGCCAACGTCCTGACTTTC. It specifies CASETRGGGANVLTF.

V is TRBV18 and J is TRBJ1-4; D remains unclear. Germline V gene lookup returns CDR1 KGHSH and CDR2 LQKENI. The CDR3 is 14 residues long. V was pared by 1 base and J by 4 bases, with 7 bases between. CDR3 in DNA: TGTGCCAGCTCACCACAGGGATATAATGAAAAACTGTTTTTT. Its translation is CASSPQGYNEKLFF. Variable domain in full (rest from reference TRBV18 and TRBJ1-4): NAGVMQNPRHLVRRRGQEARLRCSPMKGHSHVYWYRQLPEEGLKFMVYLQKENIIDESGMPKERFSAEFPKEGPSILRIQQVVRGDSAAYFCASSPQGYNEKLFFGSGTQLSVL.

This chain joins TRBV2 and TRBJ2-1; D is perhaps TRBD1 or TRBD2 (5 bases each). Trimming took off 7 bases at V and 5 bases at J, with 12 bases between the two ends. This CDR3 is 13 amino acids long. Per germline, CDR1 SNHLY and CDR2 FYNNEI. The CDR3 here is CASIRDGHNEQFF. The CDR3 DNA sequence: TGTGCCAGCATTCGGGACGGTCACAATGAGCAGTTCTTC.

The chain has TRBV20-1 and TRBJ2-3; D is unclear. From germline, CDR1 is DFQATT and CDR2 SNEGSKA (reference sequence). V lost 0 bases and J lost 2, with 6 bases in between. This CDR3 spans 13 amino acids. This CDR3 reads CSAREGITDTQYF. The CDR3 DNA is TGCAGTGCTAGAGAAGGTATCACAGATACGCAGTATTTT.

DNA of the CDR3: TGCGCCAGCAGCTTGGTCACGGAGAACACTGAAGCTTTCTTT. It specifies CASSLVTENTEAFF. V and J are TRBV5-1 and TRBJ1-1; D remains ambiguous. CDR1 and CDR2 from the germline V gene are SGHRS and YFSETQ. The CDR3 totals 14 residues. The ends were cut back, 0 bases at V and 1 base at J, with 7 bases in the middle. Filled out from reference TRBV5-1 and TRBJ1-1, the complete variable domain reads KAGVTQTPRYLIKTRGQQVTLSCSPISGHRSVSWYQQTPGQGLQFLFEYFSETQRNKGNFPGRFSGRQFSNSRSEMNVSTLELGDSALYLCASSLVTENTEAFFGQGTRLTVV.

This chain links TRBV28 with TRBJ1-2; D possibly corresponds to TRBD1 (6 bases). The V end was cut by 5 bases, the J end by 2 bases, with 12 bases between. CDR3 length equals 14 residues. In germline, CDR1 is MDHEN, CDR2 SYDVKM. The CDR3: CASSAATGNYGYTF. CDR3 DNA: TGTGCCAGCAGTGCGGCGACAGGAAACTATGGCTACACCTTC.

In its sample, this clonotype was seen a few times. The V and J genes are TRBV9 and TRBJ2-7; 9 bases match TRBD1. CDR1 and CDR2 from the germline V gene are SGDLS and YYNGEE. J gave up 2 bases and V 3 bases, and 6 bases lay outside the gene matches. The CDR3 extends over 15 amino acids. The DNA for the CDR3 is TGTGCCAGCAGCGCCGGACAGGGGTCCCCCTACGAGCAGTACTTC. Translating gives CASSAGQGSPYEQYF.

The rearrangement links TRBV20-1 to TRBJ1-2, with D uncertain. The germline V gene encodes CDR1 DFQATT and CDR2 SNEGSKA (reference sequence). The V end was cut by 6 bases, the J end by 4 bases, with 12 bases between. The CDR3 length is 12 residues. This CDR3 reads CSATGQVYGYTF. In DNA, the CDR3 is TGCAGTGCCACCGGGCAGGTCTATGGCTACACCTTC.

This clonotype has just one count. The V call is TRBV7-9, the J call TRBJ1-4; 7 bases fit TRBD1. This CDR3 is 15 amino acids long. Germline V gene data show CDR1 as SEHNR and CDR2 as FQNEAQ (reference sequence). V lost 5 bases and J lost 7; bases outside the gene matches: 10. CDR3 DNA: TGTGCCAGCAGCAACCCGACAGGGATGGGTGAAAAACTGTTTTTT. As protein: CASSNPTGMGEKLFF. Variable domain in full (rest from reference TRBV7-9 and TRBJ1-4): DTGVSQNPRHKITKRGQNVTFRCDPISEHNRLYWYRQTLGQGPEFLTYFQNEAQLEKSRLLSDRFSAERPKGSFSTLEIQRTEQGDSAMYLCASSNPTGMGEKLFFGSGTQLSVL.

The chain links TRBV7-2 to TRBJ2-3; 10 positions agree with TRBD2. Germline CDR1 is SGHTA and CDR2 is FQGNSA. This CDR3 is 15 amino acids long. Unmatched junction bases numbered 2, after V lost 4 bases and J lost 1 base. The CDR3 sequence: CASSWLAGGTDTQYF. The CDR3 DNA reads TGTGCCAGCAGCTGGCTAGCGGGGGGCACAGATACGCAGTATTTT.

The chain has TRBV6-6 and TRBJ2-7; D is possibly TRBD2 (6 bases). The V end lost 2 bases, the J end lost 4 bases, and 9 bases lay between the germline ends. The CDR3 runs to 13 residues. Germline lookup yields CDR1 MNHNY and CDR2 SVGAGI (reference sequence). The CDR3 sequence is CASSYTGEYEQYF. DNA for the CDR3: TGTGCCAGCAGTTACACGGGAGAGTACGAGCAGTACTTC.

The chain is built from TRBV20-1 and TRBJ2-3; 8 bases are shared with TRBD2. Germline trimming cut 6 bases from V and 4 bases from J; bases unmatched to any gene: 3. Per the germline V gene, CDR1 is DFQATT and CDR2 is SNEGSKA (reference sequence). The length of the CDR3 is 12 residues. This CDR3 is CSASGSPDTQYF. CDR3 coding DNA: TGCAGTGCAAGCGGGAGCCCAGATACGCAGTATTTT.

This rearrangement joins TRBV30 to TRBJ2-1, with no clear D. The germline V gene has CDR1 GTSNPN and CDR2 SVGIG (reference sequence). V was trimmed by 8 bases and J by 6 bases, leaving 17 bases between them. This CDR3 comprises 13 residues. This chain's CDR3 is CARDYLKANEQFF. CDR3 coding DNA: TGTGCCCGCGATTATCTCAAGGCCAATGAGCAGTTCTTC.

This chain's CDR3 is CASSESGGGSRETQYF. The CDR3 DNA is TGTGCCAGCAGTGAATCTGGGGGGGGGTCTCGGGAGACCCAGTACTTC. This chain connects TRBV25-1 to TRBJ2-5, with 7 bases identical to TRBD2. V trimming: 1 base; J trimming: 5 bases; junction bases outside the gene matches: 10. This CDR3 is 16 amino acids long. Germline V gene sequence: CDR1 MGHDK, CDR2 SYGVNS.

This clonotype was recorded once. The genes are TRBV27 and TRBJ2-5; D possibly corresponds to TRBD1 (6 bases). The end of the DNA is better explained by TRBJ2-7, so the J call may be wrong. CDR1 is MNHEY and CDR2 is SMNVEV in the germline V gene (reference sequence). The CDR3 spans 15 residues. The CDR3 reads CASSQGTPKTYEQYF. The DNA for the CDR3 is TGTGCCAGCAGTCAAGGGACACCGAAGACCTACGAGCAGTACTTC.

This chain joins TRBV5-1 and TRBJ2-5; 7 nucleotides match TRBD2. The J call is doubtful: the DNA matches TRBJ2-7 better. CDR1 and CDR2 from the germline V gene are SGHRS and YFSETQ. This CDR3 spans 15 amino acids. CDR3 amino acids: CASTNGGDSWGEQYF. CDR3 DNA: TGCGCCAGCACCAATGGGGGGGACTCGTGGGGCGAGCAGTACTTC.

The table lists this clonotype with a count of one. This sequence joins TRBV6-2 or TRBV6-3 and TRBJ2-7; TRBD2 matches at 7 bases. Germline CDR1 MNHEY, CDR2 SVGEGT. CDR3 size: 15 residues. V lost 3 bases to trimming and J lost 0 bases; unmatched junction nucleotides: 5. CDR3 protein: CASSYARGYSYEQYF. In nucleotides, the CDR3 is TGTGCCAGCAGTTATGCGCGGGGGTACTCCTACGAGCAGTACTTC.

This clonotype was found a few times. The CDR3 protein is CASSAYRDPAFYEQYF. The CDR3 nucleotides are TGTGCCAGCAGCGCCTATCGGGACCCAGCGTTCTACGAGCAGTACTTC. The V and J genes are TRBV7-8 and TRBJ2-7; D may match TRBD1 or TRBD2 (5 bases each). V was shortened by 5 bases and J by 3 bases, with 20 bases between the two germline ends. The length of the CDR3 is 16 residues. Germline assignment: CDR1 SGHVS and CDR2 FQNEAQ.

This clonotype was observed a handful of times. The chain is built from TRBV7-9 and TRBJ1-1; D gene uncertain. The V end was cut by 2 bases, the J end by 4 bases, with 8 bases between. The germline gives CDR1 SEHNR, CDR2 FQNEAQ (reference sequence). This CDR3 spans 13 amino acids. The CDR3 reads CASSLPPGTEAFF. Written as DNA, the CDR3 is TGTGCCAGCAGCTTACCCCCCGGCACTGAAGCTTTCTTT.

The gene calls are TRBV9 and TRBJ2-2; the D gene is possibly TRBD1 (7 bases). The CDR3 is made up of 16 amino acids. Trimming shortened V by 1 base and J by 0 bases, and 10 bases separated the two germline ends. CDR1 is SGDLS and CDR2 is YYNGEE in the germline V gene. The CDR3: CASSVQGGSNTGELFF. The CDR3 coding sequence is TGTGCCAGCAGCGTACAGGGGGGCTCGAACACCGGGGAGCTGTTTTTT.

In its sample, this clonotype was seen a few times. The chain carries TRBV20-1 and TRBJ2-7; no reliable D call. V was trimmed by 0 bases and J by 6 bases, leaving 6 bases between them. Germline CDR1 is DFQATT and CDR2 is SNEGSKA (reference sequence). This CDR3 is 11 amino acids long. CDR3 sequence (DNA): TGCAGTGCTAGAGATCAGGTCGAGCAGTACTTC. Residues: CSARDQVEQYF.

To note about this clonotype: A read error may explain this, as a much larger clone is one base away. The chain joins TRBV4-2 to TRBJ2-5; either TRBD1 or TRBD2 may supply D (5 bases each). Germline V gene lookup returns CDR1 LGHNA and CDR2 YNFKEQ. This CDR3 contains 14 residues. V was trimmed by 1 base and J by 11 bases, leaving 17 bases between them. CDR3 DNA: TGTGCCAGCAGCCAAGCTTTAGGGACGGCTGAGCAGTACTTC. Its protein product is CASSQALGTAEQYF.

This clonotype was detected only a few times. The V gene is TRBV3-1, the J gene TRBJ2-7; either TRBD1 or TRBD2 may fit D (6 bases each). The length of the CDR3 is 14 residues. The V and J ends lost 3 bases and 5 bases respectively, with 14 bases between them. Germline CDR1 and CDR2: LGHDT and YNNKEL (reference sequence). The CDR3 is CASSHAGGKDEQYF. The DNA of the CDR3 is TGTGCCAGCAGCCATGCCGGGGGCAAAGACGAGCAGTACTTC.

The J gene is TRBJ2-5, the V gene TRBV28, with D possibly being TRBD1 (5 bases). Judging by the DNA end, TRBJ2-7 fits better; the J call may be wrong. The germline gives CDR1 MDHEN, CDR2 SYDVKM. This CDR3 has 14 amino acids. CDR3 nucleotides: TGTGCCAGCAGTTTATCGGCAGGGTGGGACGAGCAGTACTTC. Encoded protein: CASSLSAGWDEQYF.

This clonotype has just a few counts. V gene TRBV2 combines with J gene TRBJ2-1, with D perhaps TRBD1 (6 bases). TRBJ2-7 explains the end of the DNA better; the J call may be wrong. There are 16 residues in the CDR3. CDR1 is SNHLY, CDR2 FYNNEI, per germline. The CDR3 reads CASSDSGHSSYNEQYF. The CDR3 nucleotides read TGTGCCAGCAGTGATTCGGGACACAGCTCCTACAATGAGCAGTACTTC.

The CDR3 sequence is CASSQAGGVGYEQYF. CDR3 bases: TGCGCCAGCAGCCAAGCAGGGGGAGTGGGCTACGAGCAGTACTTC. J is TRBJ2-7 and V is TRBV4-3; 7 bases align to TRBD1. Germline CDR1 LGHNA, CDR2 YSLEER. With V trimmed by 1 base and J by 3 bases, 6 bases remained unmatched. The CDR3 contains 15 residues.

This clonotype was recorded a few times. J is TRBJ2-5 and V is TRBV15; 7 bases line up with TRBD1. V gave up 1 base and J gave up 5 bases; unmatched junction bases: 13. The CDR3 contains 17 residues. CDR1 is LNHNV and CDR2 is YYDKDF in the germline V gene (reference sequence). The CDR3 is CATSRAPTGKLVETQYF. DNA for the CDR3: TGTGCCACCAGCAGAGCTCCGACAGGGAAATTAGTCGAGACCCAGTACTTC.